This TCR beta chain derives from a study of blood T cell repertoires in COVID-19. Study information: PBMCs, B-cell-depleted T cells, or T cells provided the cDNA or gDNA that made up the material.

Repertoires were generated with immunoSEQ multiplex PCR, while TCRdb's copy carries only in-frame clones and drops some. The repertoire holds approximately 69,000 clones, with around 90% as singletons. CDR3 size: 12 residues. V gave up 2 bases and J gave up 7 bases, with 8 bases separating them. The chain combines TRBV12-3 or TRBV12-4 with TRBJ1-1, with D hard to call. Sequences were obtained from peripheral blood. This TCR was sampled from a man between 50 and 59 years old with acute or convalescent COVID-19. This CDR3 is CASSLNQNEAFF. The CDR3 coding sequence is TGTGCCAGCAGTTTAAACCAGAATGAAGCTTTCTTT.